This T cell receptor (beta chain) was sequenced in a study of blood T cell repertoires in COVID-19. Study in general: Sources were T cells, B-cell-depleted T cells, or PBMCs; the material itself was cDNA or gDNA.

In germline, CDR1 is SGHVS, CDR2 FQNEAQ. The CDR3 runs to 15 residues. V lost 5 bases and J 3 bases, leaving 14 bases between the germline ends. Profiled with immunoSEQ multiplex PCR; TCRdb holds only in-frame clones, not every one. The sample consists of some 120,000 clones, more than 60% of them appearing once. Sequencing was carried out using peripheral blood. The chain recombines TRBV7-8 with TRBJ2-4, with TRBD2 as a possible D gene (7 bases). The TCR comes from a woman in her 70s with acute or convalescent COVID-19. CDR3 loop: CASSRGGVFKNIQYF. The CDR3 DNA sequence: TGTGCCAGCAGCCGAGGGGGGGTGTTCAAAAACATTCAGTACTTC.